This T cell receptor (beta chain) was sequenced during a study of shared T cell receptors in the human thymus. Assay used: immunoSEQ multiplex PCR; TCRdb lists only in-frame clones, some missing. The table lists hundreds of thousands of clones, around 87% of them singletons. This CDR3 is 17 amino acids long. The germline V gene has CDR1 MDHEN and CDR2 SYDVKM. V was clipped by 7 bases and J by 4 bases; unmatched bases: 14. These data were also reused for a study on human thymus T cells. That study adds: Highly overlapping thymic repertoires in unrelated individuals were reported by related research.

The specimen was thymocytes. The chain uses TRBV28 and TRBJ2-4; 9 positions agree with TRBD1. The TCR was taken from a boy under three years old with a congenital heart defect. The CDR3 here is CASNPRTGGQMKNIQYF. As DNA, the CDR3 is TGTGCCAGCAACCCTCGTACAGGGGGCCAGATGAAAAACATTCAGTACTTC.